Listed here are 21 T cell receptor beta chains from one sample, sequenced in a study of blood T cell repertoires in COVID-19. Only in-frame clones appear in the TCRdb table, and some are missing; sequencing was by immunoSEQ multiplex PCR. The data show approximately 44,000 clones, around four fifths seen once. The sequenced sample was peripheral blood. These receptors all stem from a human donor in a cohort sampled during active COVID-19.

The chain couples TRBV7-9 to TRBJ2-1; 7 positions agree with TRBD2. The CDR3 runs 11 residues. Per the germline V gene, CDR1 is SEHNR and CDR2 is FQNEAQ (reference sequence). V was clipped by 5 bases and J by 15 bases; unmatched bases: 7. The chain's CDR3 is CASSPGLVAFF. In DNA form, the CDR3 reads TGTGCCAGCAGCCCAGGACTAGTCGCGTTCTTC.

The V gene is TRBV27, the J gene TRBJ1-2; D not resolved. The CDR3 extends over 14 amino acids. The V end was cut by 6 bases, the J end by 5 bases, with 16 bases between. The germline V gene has CDR1 MNHEY and CDR2 SMNVEV (reference sequence). The CDR3 DNA is TGTGCCAGCAGCTCCCCCGGCGGGAATTATGGCTACACCTTC. It translates to CASSSPGGNYGYTF.

This chain uses TRBV1 with TRBJ2-1; the D call TRBD2 from the table was never checked on the DNA. TRBV1 is termed a pseudogene. The CDR3 contains 16 residues. CDR3 sequence (DNA): TGCACCAGCAGCCGCTCAGCGACGAGCTCCTACAATGAGCAGTTCTTC. Translation gives CTSSRSATSSYNEQFF.

This rearrangement joins TRBV4-1 to TRBJ1-4; 11 bases line up with TRBD1. The trim removed 4 bases at V and 3 bases at J, leaving 19 bases unmatched. This CDR3 comprises 21 residues. Germline V gene data show CDR1 as MGHRA and CDR2 as YSYEKL. CDR3 sequence reads: CASSPLKKGDRGTMANEKLFF. The CDR3 coding sequence is TGCGCCAGCAGCCCTCTAAAAAAGGGGGACAGGGGGACAATGGCTAATGAAAAACTGTTTTTT.

This chain connects TRBV7-2 to TRBJ2-2, with D possibly being TRBD2 (6 bases). CDR3 size: 14 residues. Germline CDR1 SGHTA, CDR2 FQGNSA. Trimming shortened V by 1 base and J by 7 bases, and 10 bases separated the two germline ends. This CDR3 reads CASSLVGGFGELFF. The CDR3 bases are TGTGCCAGCAGCTTAGTGGGGGGTTTCGGGGAGCTGTTTTTT.

V is TRBV12-5 and J is TRBJ1-2, with D perhaps TRBD1 (5 bases). The CDR3 sequence is 16 residues long. Trimming shortened V by 3 bases and J by 2 bases, and 16 bases separated the two germline ends. Germline V CDR1 and CDR2: LGHNT, FRNRAP. This chain's CDR3 is CASGFSGRQGNYGYTF. The CDR3 nucleotides are TGTGCTAGTGGTTTTTCCGGGCGGCAGGGAAACTATGGCTACACCTTC.

This chain joins TRBV6-5 and TRBJ1-3; D perhaps matches TRBD1 (6 bases). Trimming shortened V by 9 bases and J by 3 bases, and 18 bases separated the two germline ends. The CDR3 covers 15 residues. Germline CDR1 is MNHEY and CDR2 is SVGAGI. The CDR3 DNA reads TGTGCCAGTAGTCGCGGGGGCGATGGTGGAAACACCATATATTTT. Its translation is CASSRGGDGGNTIYF.

The rearrangement links TRBV7-8 to TRBJ1-1; D is undetermined. The V and J ends lost 0 bases and 2 bases respectively, with 7 bases between them. The germline V gene has CDR1 SGHVS and CDR2 FQNEAQ. The CDR3 sequence is 14 residues long. CDR3 coding DNA: TGTGCCAGCAGCTTAGCGGGCCAAAACACTGAAGCTTTCTTT. Translating it yields CASSLAGQNTEAFF.

The chain uses TRBV30 and TRBJ1-2; the D gene is possibly TRBD1 (6 bases). Trimming stripped 7 bases from V and 9 bases from J, with 18 bases between. Germline-derived CDR1 and CDR2 are GTSNPN and SVGIG (reference sequence). The CDR3 sequence is 12 residues long. CDR3 in amino acids: CASTLTGSSYTF. CDR3 in DNA: TGTGCCTCCACCCTCACAGGGTCAAGCTACACCTTC. The full variable domain, with the rest looked up from reference TRBV30 and TRBJ1-2, is SQTIHQWPATLVQPVGSPLSLECTVEGTSNPNLYWYRQAAGRGLQLLFYSVGIGQISSEVPQNLSASRPQDRQFILSSKKLLLSDSGFYLCASTLTGSSYTFGSGTRLTVV.

In DNA, the CDR3 is TGTGCCAGCACCAGGGGCAAAAAAAAACTGTTTTTT. This sequence encodes CASTRGKKKLFF. The chain links TRBV2 to TRBJ1-4, with D perhaps matching TRBD1 (6 bases). The germline V gene encodes CDR1 SNHLY and CDR2 FYNNEI. V was pared by 7 bases and J by 9 bases, with 12 bases between. This CDR3 spans 12 amino acids.

This chain uses TRBV5-1 with TRBJ1-3; D gene ambiguous. V lost 3 bases and J 3 bases, leaving 10 bases between the germline ends. This CDR3 has 14 residues. Germline V lookup: CDR1 SGHRS, CDR2 YFSETQ. The CDR3 loop reads CASSSGGSGNTIYF. The CDR3 DNA reads TGCGCCAGCAGCTCCGGAGGGAGTGGAAACACCATATATTTT.

The chain is built from TRBV18 and TRBJ2-6; the match to TRBD1 covers 8 bases. J gave up 3 bases and V 3 bases, and 4 bases lay outside the gene matches. Germline V lookup: CDR1 KGHSH, CDR2 LQKENI. The CDR3 length is 16 residues. The chain's CDR3 is CASSPGTGRGANVLTF. In DNA form, the CDR3 reads TGTGCCAGCTCACCCGGGACAGGCCGTGGGGCCAACGTCCTGACTTTC.

The chain joins TRBV6-5 to TRBJ1-2; D not resolved. Germline V gives CDR1 MNHEY, CDR2 SVGAGI. V shed 7 bases and J shed 3 bases, with 15 bases lying between them. The CDR3 runs to 14 residues. The CDR3 spells CASTRDSADYGYTF. CDR3 DNA: TGTGCCAGCACCCGAGACTCTGCAGACTATGGCTACACCTTC.

V usage is TRBV7-9 and J usage is TRBJ1-6, with 11 nucleotides matching TRBD1. Per germline, CDR1 SEHNR and CDR2 FQNEAQ (reference sequence). The CDR3 length is 15 residues. J lost 10 bases, V lost 5 bases, and 7 bases had no gene match. CDR3 sequence: CASSPLGTGGSPLHF. The CDR3 DNA follows: TGTGCCAGCAGCCCCCTTGGGACAGGGGGGTCACCCCTCCACTTT.

This chain links TRBV21-1 with TRBJ2-1; the DNA was not used to check the table's D call, TRBD2. TRBV21-1 is deemed a pseudogene. CDR3 length equals 16 residues. CDR3 loop: CASSKDGSEAYNEQFF. The CDR3 DNA is TGTGCCAGCAGCAAAGACGGGTCGGAAGCCTACAATGAGCAGTTCTTC.

This chain links TRBV7-6 with TRBJ2-7, with a tentative D call TRBD2 (5 bases). The CDR3 sequence is 15 residues long. Trimming removed 1 base at V and 3 bases at J, with 13 bases between. Germline loops: CDR1 SGHVS, CDR2 FNYEAQ. As DNA, the CDR3 is TGTGCCAGCAGCTTAGGTACCTCGGAGGTCTACGAGCAGTACTTC. Its translation is CASSLGTSEVYEQYF.

This clone was counted a single time. The rearrangement uses TRBV11-2 and TRBJ1-3; D possibly corresponds to TRBD1 (6 bases). The CDR3 spans 13 residues. Germline V gene data show CDR1 as SGHAT and CDR2 as FQNNGV. Trimming shortened V by 6 bases and J by 1 base, and 7 bases separated the two germline ends. The CDR3: CASSTGSGNTIYF. As DNA, the CDR3 is TGTGCCAGCAGTACAGGGTCTGGAAACACCATATATTTT.

The chain joins TRBV7-6 to TRBJ2-2; 8 nucleotides align to TRBD2. CDR3 length: 17 residues. After removal of 2 bases from V and 2 bases from J, the junction contained 7 bases not matched to a gene. The V gene's germline CDR1 is SGHVS and CDR2 FNYEAQ. CDR3: CASSLKTSGGNTGELFF. In nucleotides, the CDR3 is TGTGCCAGCAGCTTAAAAACCAGCGGGGGAAACACCGGGGAGCTGTTTTTT.

The chain combines TRBV5-1 with TRBJ1-6; D call uncertain. Germline loops: CDR1 SGHRS, CDR2 YFSETQ. There are 14 residues in the CDR3. The ends were cut back, 2 bases at V and 9 bases at J, with 12 bases in the middle. The CDR3 nucleotides are TGCGCCAGCAGCTTCACAGAGATCAGTTCACCCCTCCACTTT. Protein: CASSFTEISSPLHF. Full variable domain (outside the CDR3, taken from reference TRBV5-1 and TRBJ1-6): KAGVTQTPRYLIKTRGQQVTLSCSPISGHRSVSWYQQTPGQGLQFLFEYFSETQRNKGNFPGRFSGRQFSNSRSEMNVSTLELGDSALYLCASSFTEISSPLHFGNGTRLTVT.

V gene TRBV13 combines with J gene TRBJ2-7; D perhaps matches TRBD1 (5 bases). CDR3 length: 15 residues. Germline V gene lookup returns CDR1 PRHDT and CDR2 FYEKMQ (reference sequence). V was clipped by 4 bases and J by 6 bases, with 19 bases between them. The CDR3 coding sequence is TGTGCCAGCAGCTCCCTATCAGGGATAAGGTCCGAGCAGTACTTC. Its translation is CASSSLSGIRSEQYF.

V is TRBV3-1 (or the pseudogene TRBV3-2) and J is TRBJ2-1; 8 positions match TRBD2. CDR1 and CDR2 (germline): LGHDT, YNNKEL (reference sequence). J lost 4 bases, V lost 8 bases, and 13 bases had no gene match. The CDR3 extends over 16 amino acids. In DNA form, the CDR3 reads TGTGCCAGCGGCAAATTGGGCGGGGGGCCTTACAATGAGCAGTTCTTC. It translates to CASGKLGGGPYNEQFF.